Following are 4 T cell receptor delta chains from one sample sequenced in a study of gamma-delta chains in newborns, infants, children. TCRdb called clones from the reads again using CATT. The sample includes roughly 5,000 delta-chain clones, approximately 3.9% seen only once; the top ten take approximately 8.1%. The sample was blood. The receptor source for this set is a child who was a newborn, infant or young child, either healthy, febrile or measles-vaccinated (not recorded which).

Remarks on this clone: The protein TCRdb gives is from a much larger clone and does not agree with this DNA's translation at residue 15, likely a read error; the protein shown here comes from the DNA. The chain joins TRDV2 to TRDJ2; perhaps TRDD2 as D (6 bases). Germline V gene lookup returns CDR1 GEAIGNYY and CDR2 EKD. The CDR3 sequence is 18 residues long. The CDR3 sequence is CACDPIPNRLALTARLFF. In DNA form, the CDR3 reads TGTGCCTGTGACCCCATTCCTAACCGTCTGGCTCTGACAGCACGACTCTTCTTT.

A word on this clone: This likely traces to a read error, being one base from a far larger clone. The same CDR3 arises from other DNA sequences in this sample as well. The chain employs TRDV1 and TRDJ1; 7 positions agree with TRDD3. The CDR3 is made up of 23 amino acids. V dropped 0 bases and J dropped 0; count of bases not matched to a gene: 25. Germline CDR1 is TSWWSYY and CDR2 is QGS. CDR3 residues: CALGELGVYAGGPEVVYTDKLIF. For the CDR3, the DNA is TGTGCTCTTGGGGAACTGGGGGTGTATGCTGGGGGTCCAGAGGTCGTGTACACCGATAAACTCATCTTT.

As for this clone: TCRdb's protein, taken from a much larger clone, differs from this DNA's translation at residue 12, likely owing to a read error; the protein displayed comes from the DNA. The DNA of the CDR3 is TGTGCTCTTGGGGTCCTACTTCCTACGAGGCCGGGCACCGATAAACTCATCTTT. It encodes CALGVLLPTRPGTDKLIF. The chain recombines TRDV1 with TRDJ1; 8 bases are shared with TRDD2. The germline gives CDR1 TSWWSYY, CDR2 QGS. Germline trimming cut 4 bases from V and 1 base from J; bases unmatched to any gene: 14. This CDR3 region has 18 residues.

Regarding this clone: The TCRdb record carries a much larger clone's protein, which differs from this DNA's translation at residue 6; a read error is the likely cause, and the protein listed here is the DNA translation. This rearrangement joins TRDV2 to TRDJ3, with D possibly being TRDD3 (5 bases). The CDR3 is 18 residues long. V was clipped by 0 bases and J by 0 bases, with 11 bases between them. Germline lookup yields CDR1 GEAIGNYY and CDR2 EKD. The CDR3 here is CACDTRGPSSWDTRQMFF. The CDR3 nucleotides are TGTGCCTGTGACACCAGGGGACCGAGCTCCTGGGACACCCGACAGATGTTTTTC.